A selection of T cell receptor beta chains follows, all from one sample in a study of early T cells in non-severe SARS-CoV-2 infection. TCRdb reprocessed the 5' RACE reads with MiXCR, giving one entry per CDR3 protein. The repertoire holds some 46,000 distinct CDR3 sequences, with roughly 6% as singletons. Sample: whole blood. The receptors originated from an adult who was a healthcare worker with PCR-confirmed SARS-CoV-2 infection or an uninfected control (not recorded which). Each CDR3 is given with its conserved first and last residue. Fields, in order: clone size, D gene, J gene, V gene, CDR3 protein, CDR3 DNA. D genes are given only for firm matches. Expanded clones are given a class, and other clones once, few, many or no size at all.

many | TRBD1 | TRBJ1-2 | TRBV10-2 | CASSEMGTGIYGYTF | TGCGCCAGCAGTGAAATGGGGACAGGGATCTATGGCTACACCTTC
many | NA | TRBJ2-7 | TRBV18 | CASSSQGANEQYF | TGTGCCAGCTCGAGCCAGGGCGCGAACGAGCAGTACTTC
many | NA | TRBJ2-5 | TRBV10-3 | CAASASGGTREETQYF | TGTGCCGCCTCAGCGAGTGGAGGTACTAGAGAAGAGACCCAGTACTTC
NA | NA | TRBJ1-2 | TRBV10-3 | CAISDGSVYGYTF | TGTGCCATCAGTGACGGCTCGGTCTATGGCTACACCTTC
NA | NA | TRBJ2-3 | TRBV20-1 | CSANTGRSRDTQYF | TGCAGTGCAAATACAGGAAGGTCCAGGGATACGCAGTATTTT
medium-sized | TRBD2 | TRBJ2-1 | TRBV13 | CASSVNGRENEQFF | TGTGCCAGCAGCGTCAACGGGAGGGAGAATGAGCAGTTCTTC
NA | NA | TRBJ2-7 | TRBV5-1 | CASSLIQATDEQYF | TGCGCCAGCAGCTTGATCCAGGCTACCGACGAGCAGTACTTC
NA | NA | TRBJ2-6 | TRBV2 | CASRVGVSGANVLTF | TGTGCCAGCAGAGTCGGGGTCTCTGGGGCCAACGTCCTGACTTTC
many | NA | TRBJ1-1 | TRBV6-1 | CASRPPATEAFF | TGTGCCAGCAGGCCACCCGCGACAGAAGCTTTCTTT
many | NA | TRBJ1-2 | TRBV5-5 | CASSVQGAGDYGYTF | TGTGCCAGCAGCGTACAGGGCGCGGGGGACTATGGCTACACCTTC